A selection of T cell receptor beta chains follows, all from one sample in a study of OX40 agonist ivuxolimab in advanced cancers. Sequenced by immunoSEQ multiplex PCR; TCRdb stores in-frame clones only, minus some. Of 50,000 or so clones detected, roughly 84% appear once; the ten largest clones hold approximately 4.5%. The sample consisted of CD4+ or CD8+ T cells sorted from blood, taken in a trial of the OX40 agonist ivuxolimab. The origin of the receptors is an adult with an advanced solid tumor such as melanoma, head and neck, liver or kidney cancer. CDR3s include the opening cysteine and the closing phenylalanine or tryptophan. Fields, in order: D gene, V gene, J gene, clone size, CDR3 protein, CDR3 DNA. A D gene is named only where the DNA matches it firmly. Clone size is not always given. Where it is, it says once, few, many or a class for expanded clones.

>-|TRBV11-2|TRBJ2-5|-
CASSYLGRETQYF
TGTGCCAGCAGCTATCTCGGCCGGGAGACCCAGTACTTC
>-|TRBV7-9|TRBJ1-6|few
CASSLESSYNSPLHF
TGTGCCAGCAGCTTAGAGAGCTCCTATAATTCACCCCTCCACTTT
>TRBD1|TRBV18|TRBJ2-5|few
CASSQDPGTGEAQYF
TGTGCCAGCTCACAAGATCCCGGGACAGGGGAGGCCCAGTACTTC
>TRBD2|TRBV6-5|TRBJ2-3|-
CASSYGDYPDTQYF
TGTGCCAGCAGTTACGGGGACTATCCAGATACGCAGTATTTT
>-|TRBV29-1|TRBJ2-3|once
CSVDTREGGTDTQYF
TGCAGCGTCGACACGCGGGAAGGAGGCACAGATACGCAGTATTTT
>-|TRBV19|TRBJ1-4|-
CASSFAPEKLFF
TGTGCCAGTAGTTTCGCCCCTGAAAAACTGTTTTTT
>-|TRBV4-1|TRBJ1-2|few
CASSQEASTNYGYTF
TGCGCCAGCAGCCAAGAAGCCAGTACTAACTATGGCTACACCTTC
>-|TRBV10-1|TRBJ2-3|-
CASSDTDTDTQYF
TGCGCCAGCAGTGATACGGACACAGATACGCAGTATTTT
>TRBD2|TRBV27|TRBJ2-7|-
CASSLLGGPGLAGGPSQLEQYF
TGTGCCAGCAGTTTGCTTGGGGGGCCGGGACTAGCGGGAGGGCCCTCCCAGCTGGAGCAGTACTTC
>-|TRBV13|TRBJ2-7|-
CASSLTGRYEQYF
TGTGCCAGCAGCCTGACAGGCCGCTACGAGCAGTACTTC
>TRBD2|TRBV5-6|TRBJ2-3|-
CASSELGGTSEDTQYF
TGTGCCAGCAGCGAACTAGGGGGGACTAGCGAAGATACGCAGTATTTT
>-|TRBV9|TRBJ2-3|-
CASSTSGGPRTDTQYF
TGTGCCAGCAGCACAAGTGGGGGGCCCCGCACAGATACGCAGTATTTT
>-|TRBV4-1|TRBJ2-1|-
CASSQEWGYEQFF
TGCGCCAGCAGCCAAGAATGGGGCTATGAGCAGTTCTTC
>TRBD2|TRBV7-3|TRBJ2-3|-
CASSRLGTSGRTPDTQYF
TGTGCCAGCAGCCGGTTGGGGACTAGCGGGAGGACGCCAGATACGCAGTATTTT
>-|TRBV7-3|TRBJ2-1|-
CASSLTTGSSYNEQFF
TGTGCCAGCAGCTTAACCACAGGGAGCTCCTACAATGAGCAGTTCTTC
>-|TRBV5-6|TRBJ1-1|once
CASSLGGLNTEAFF
TGTGCCAGCAGCTTGGGGGGACTTAACACTGAAGCTTTCTTT
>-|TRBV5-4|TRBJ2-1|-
CASSLLQRDEQFF
TGTGCCAGCAGCTTGCTGCAGCGCGATGAGCAGTTCTTC
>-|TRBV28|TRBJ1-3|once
CASSPPAGYSGNTIYF
TGTGCCAGCAGTCCCCCGGCAGGGTACTCTGGAAACACCATATATTTT
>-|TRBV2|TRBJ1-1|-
CASRAETLEAFF
TGTGCCAGCAGAGCAGAGACCCTTGAAGCTTTCTTT
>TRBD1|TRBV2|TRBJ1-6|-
CASSRQGTGNSPLHF
TGTGCCAGCAGTAGACAGGGAACGGGGAATTCACCCCTCCACTTT
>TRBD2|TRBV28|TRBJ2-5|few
CASSVSGAQETQYF
TGTGCCAGCAGTGTTAGCGGGGCCCAAGAGACCCAGTACTTC
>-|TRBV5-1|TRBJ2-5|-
CASSLVAGSPQETQYF
TGCGCCAGCAGCTTGGTGGCAGGGAGCCCCCAAGAGACCCAGTACTTC
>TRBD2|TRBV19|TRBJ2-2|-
CASSLQPPGLAGVGGELFF
TGTGCCAGTAGTCTCCAACCTCCGGGACTAGCGGGAGTGGGCGGGGAGCTGTTTTTT